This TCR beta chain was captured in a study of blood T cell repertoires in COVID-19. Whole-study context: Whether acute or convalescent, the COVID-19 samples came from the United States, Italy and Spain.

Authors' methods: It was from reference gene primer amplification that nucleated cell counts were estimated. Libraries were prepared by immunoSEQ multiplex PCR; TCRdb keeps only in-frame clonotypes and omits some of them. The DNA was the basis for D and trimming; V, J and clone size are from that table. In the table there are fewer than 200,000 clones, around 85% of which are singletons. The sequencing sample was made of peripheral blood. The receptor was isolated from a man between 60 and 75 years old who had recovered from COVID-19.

The CDR3 protein is CASSYLITGIQFF. DNA of the CDR3: TGTGCCAGCAGTTACTTGATTACAGGGATACAGTTCTTC. The V gene is TRBV6-6, the J gene TRBJ2-1, with a possible D match to TRBD1 (6 bases). Germline V gene sequence: CDR1 MNHNY, CDR2 SVGAGI (reference sequence). The CDR3 is 13 amino acids. Trimming pared 1 base from V and 13 bases from J, leaving 14 bases between.